This T cell receptor beta chain was recorded in a study of CD8 T cells in ankylosing spondylitis. The CDR3 totals 14 residues. CDR1 is DFQATT and CDR2 is SNEGSKA in the germline V gene (reference sequence). Study-level points and caveats: Made up of fewer than ten highly homologous variants, a TCR beta motif appeared characteristic of ankylosing spondylitis blood. Reportedly, disease-linked clones are significantly enriched in ankylosing spondylitis patients' matched synovial fluid. Earlier studies detected some motif variants in reactive arthritis synovial fluid and blood.

A note on this clonotype: Its antigen is as yet unknown. Being one base from a much bigger clone, this may be a read error.

The authors made TCR beta libraries by quantitative 5'-RACE with molecular barcodes. TCRdb called the 5' RACE reads again in MiXCR, with one record for every CDR3 protein. The table lists about 240,000 distinct CDR3 sequences, 9.5% to 12% of them singletons, with 6% to 8.5% in the top ten. This receptor was obtained from a male donor with ankylosing spondylitis or in good health (not recorded which). The chain combines TRBV20-1 with TRBJ2-3; D is uncertain. The sample taken for sequencing was blood, either unsorted or a sorted T cell fraction (not recorded which). The CDR3: CSARGAWNTATQYF. CDR3 bases: TGCAGTGCTAGAGGGGCGTGGAACACAGCTACGCAGTATTTT.